This T cell receptor (beta chain) was recorded in a study of blood T cells in healthy people across ages. Study-level points and caveats: The study found TCR beta diversity correlated strongly with naive T cell percentage.

The second PCR ran about 6 to 12 cycles with a sample-barcoded 5' primer and J-beta primers. Each CDR3 protein is one row after TCRdb ran MiXCR on the 5' RACE reads. The sample lists fewer than 1,200,000 distinct CDR3 sequences; about 25% were seen once. Notes on this clonotype: Its antigen is not known.

CDR3 size: 13 residues. With 4 bases removed from V and 6 bases from J, the gap between germline ends came to 9 bases. Germline V CDR1 and CDR2: SNHLY, FYNNEI. The sample was also reused in another study, on T cells of mothers and their children. That report notes: Samples were provided by three healthy Caucasian mothers and their six children. Clones that were microchimeric and persistent were not detected among T cells.

Sequenced material: blood. The receptor comes from a girl between 2 and 10 years old in good health. V is TRBV2 and J is TRBJ1-4, with D hard to call. DNA for the CDR3: TGTGCCAGCAGTGTTCACGGGGATGAAAAACTGTTTTTT. Its protein product is CASSVHGDEKLFF.